These 11 T cell receptor beta chains were sequenced from one sample in a study of CD8+ T cells in alopecia areata. Extracted RNA was reverse transcribed into cDNA, the sequencing template. Produced via immunoSEQ multiplex PCR; TCRdb's table is partial and in-frame only. The sample yields around 97,000 clones, 55% seen once. The sequenced sample was CD4+ T cells sorted from blood. The receptors were sampled from a human donor in good health.

This clone was counted a few times. The V and J genes are TRBV7-8 and TRBJ2-5; 11 nucleotides line up with TRBD2. The CDR3 is 16 amino acids. Trimming cost V 5 bases and J 5 bases; bases outside gene matches: 10. Germline V gene lookup returns CDR1 SGHVS and CDR2 FQNEAQ. In DNA, the CDR3 is TGTGCCAGCAGCCCAGCCGGGGGGACTAGCGGTGAGACCCAGTACTTC. Its protein product is CASSPAGGTSGETQYF.

The chain carries TRBV7-9 and TRBJ1-1; TRBD1 might be the D (5 bases). The CDR3 extends over 12 amino acids. The germline gives CDR1 SEHNR, CDR2 FQNEAQ (reference sequence). Trimming pared 8 bases from V and 4 bases from J, leaving 11 bases between. CDR3 nucleotide sequence: TGTGCCAGCGGAGGGGAGGGCACTGAAGCTTTCTTT. Translated: CASGGEGTEAFF.

The chain uses TRBV7-8 and TRBJ2-1, with TRBD2 identical over 10 bases. The CDR3 runs to 16 residues. The germline V gene has CDR1 SGHVS and CDR2 FQNEAQ. Trimming removed 5 bases from V and 0 bases from J; junction bases left unmatched: 4. CDR3 in DNA: TGTGCCAGCAGCCCTAGCGGGGGTACCTCCTACAATGAGCAGTTCTTC. Translated, it gives CASSPSGGTSYNEQFF.

This clone was found once. The chain joins TRBV5-1 to TRBJ2-3; D ambiguous. V shed 0 bases and J shed 0 bases, with 11 bases lying between them. CDR1 is SGHRS, CDR2 YFSETQ, per germline. The CDR3 loop spans 16 amino acids. In nucleotides, the CDR3 is TGCGCCAGCAGCTTGGACAGAATGAGGAGCACAGATACGCAGTATTTT. As protein: CASSLDRMRSTDTQYF.

V is TRBV4-3 and J is TRBJ2-5, with D uncertain. The germline V gene has CDR1 LGHNA and CDR2 YSLEER. V was pared by 0 bases and J by 1 base, with 9 bases between. The CDR3 is 15 amino acids. CDR3 coding DNA: TGCGCCAGCAGCCAAGATCACGAACTCCAAGAGACCCAGTACTTC. Translating it yields CASSQDHELQETQYF.

This clone was seen a handful of times. The chain has TRBV30 and TRBJ2-6; TRBD1 aligns across 8 bases. The CDR3 loop spans 16 amino acids. The J segment lost 1 base and the V segment lost 4 bases, leaving 6 bases of the junction unmatched. Germline V lookup: CDR1 GTSNPN, CDR2 SVGIG (reference sequence). The CDR3 sequence: CAWTLGQGSGANVLTF. The CDR3 nucleotides read TGTGCCTGGACCCTCGGACAGGGATCTGGGGCCAACGTCCTGACTTTC.

This clone was counted only a few times. This chain joins TRBV29-1 and TRBJ1-1; no clear D gene. CDR3 size: 15 residues. From germline, CDR1 is SQVTM and CDR2 ANQGSEA. Trimming stripped 2 bases from V and 3 bases from J, with 16 bases between. CDR3 loop: CSVESRGNTYTEAFF. The CDR3 DNA reads as TGCAGCGTTGAAAGCCGGGGAAATACCTACACTGAAGCTTTCTTT. The variable domain in full, with the rest retrieved from reference TRBV29-1 and TRBJ1-1, is SAVISQKPSRDICQRGTSLTIQCQVDSQVTMMFWYRQQPGQSLTLIATANQGSEATYESGFVIDKFPISRPNLTFSTLTVSNMSPEDSSIYLCSVESRGNTYTEAFFGQGTRLTVV.

The genes are TRBV7-2 and TRBJ2-5; no reliable D call. Germline CDR1 is SGHTA and CDR2 is FQGNSA. The CDR3 extends over 14 amino acids. The V gene lost 0 bases and the J gene lost 5 bases, with 10 bases spanning the gap. The CDR3 DNA is TGTGCCAGCAGCTTAGCGGGGAAGTGGGAGACCCAGTACTTC. Amino acids: CASSLAGKWETQYF. The whole variable domain, filled in from reference TRBV7-2 and TRBJ2-5, reads GAGVSQSPSNKVTEKGKDVELRCDPISGHTALYWYRQSLGQGLEFLIYFQGNSAPDKSGLPSDRFSAERTGGSVSTLTIQRTQQEDSAVYLCASSLAGKWETQYFGPGTRLLVL.

The V gene is TRBV4-2, the J gene TRBJ2-3, with D perhaps TRBD1 or TRBD2 (6 bases each). Germline V lookup: CDR1 LGHNA, CDR2 YNFKEQ. The CDR3 covers 17 residues. V lost 1 base to trimming and J lost 2 bases, with 16 bases between them. The CDR3 DNA reads TGTGCCAGCAGCCAAGTTGGTACCTCGGGGGCCACAGATACGCAGTATTTT. This sequence encodes CASSQVGTSGATDTQYF.

The chain has TRBV11-2 and TRBJ1-1, with D unclear. This CDR3 spans 16 amino acids. CDR1 SGHAT and CDR2 FQNNGV come from the germline V gene. The germline V and J ends were trimmed by 0 bases and 4 bases, with 15 bases remaining between them. Here the CDR3 reads CASSLDFGIRRTEAFF. CDR3 nucleotides: TGTGCCAGCAGCTTAGATTTTGGGATCCGGCGCACTGAAGCTTTCTTT.

This clone was counted a few times. J is TRBJ2-1 and V is TRBV29-1, with D possibly matching TRBD2 (6 bases). The CDR3 sequence is 14 residues long. From germline, CDR1 is SQVTM and CDR2 ANQGSEA. V was clipped by 2 bases and J by 6 bases, with 14 bases between them. The chain's CDR3 is CSVEMFLGGNEQFF. The CDR3 nucleotides read TGCAGCGTTGAAATGTTTTTGGGGGGCAATGAGCAGTTCTTC.